Each of the 22 T cell receptor beta chains below was sequenced from the same sample in a study of molecular identifiers for immune sequencing clone quantification. Each CDR3 protein is one row after TCRdb ran MiXCR on the PCR reads. The repertoire includes hundreds of thousands of distinct CDR3 sequences, about 25% of them detected once, and about 0.73% sits in the top ten. The sample comprised naive CD8+ T cells from blood, with Jurkat cell RNA spiked in. Subset here: FACS-sorted CD8+CD4-CCR7+CD45RA+ naive T cells. These receptors originate from a human donor in good health. Some libraries in this study had Jurkat cell RNA spiked in.

This clonotype was counted at least ten times. The genes are TRBV29-1 and TRBJ1-6; 10 bases fit TRBD1. Germline V gene data show CDR1 as SQVTM and CDR2 as ANQGSEA. The V and J ends lost 6 bases and 6 bases, in that order; junction bases with no gene match: 2. The length of the CDR3 is 13 residues. This chain's CDR3 is CSVWTGGNSPLHF. The CDR3 DNA reads TGCAGCGTGTGGACAGGGGGTAATTCACCCCTCCACTTT.

This clonotype was counted at least ten times. This chain connects TRBV10-2 to TRBJ2-5; D is perhaps TRBD2 (7 bases). Germline V CDR1 and CDR2: WSHSY, SAAADI. The CDR3 extends over 13 amino acids. Trimming shortened V by 8 bases and J by 4 bases, and 14 bases separated the two germline ends. CDR3 in amino acids: CASSTGGLETQYF. The CDR3 DNA follows: TGCGCCAGCTCGACGGGGGGCCTAGAGACCCAGTACTTC.

At least ten counts were recorded for this clonotype. The V and J genes are TRBV28 and TRBJ2-7; TRBD2 matches 7 bases. This CDR3 region has 13 residues. CDR1 is MDHEN and CDR2 is SYDVKM in the germline V gene. The V segment lost 10 bases and the J segment 0 bases; nucleotides outside the gene matches: 6. CDR3 loop: CAIASGSSYEQYF. The CDR3 DNA is TGTGCCATCGCTAGCGGAAGCTCCTACGAGCAGTACTTC.

Worth noting for this clonotype: The junction departs from the called germline gene at one end, perhaps through a read error. The chain combines TRBV27 with TRBJ2-7; tentatively, D is TRBD1 (6 bases). Germline V gene sequence: CDR1 MNHEY, CDR2 SMNVEV (reference sequence). This CDR3 region has 14 residues. This chain's CDR3 is CASGLSTGSREQYF. DNA of the CDR3: TGTGCCAGCGGTTTATCCACAGGGTCTCGGGAGCAGTACTTC.

The chain links TRBV4-3 to TRBJ2-7; D is possibly TRBD2 (5 bases). The CDR3 runs to 15 residues. Germline V gene lookup returns CDR1 LGHNA and CDR2 YSLEER. The V end was cut by 0 bases, the J end by 2 bases, with 11 bases between. The chain's CDR3 is CASSQEASLAYEQYF. The CDR3 nucleotides are TGCGCCAGCAGCCAAGAGGCTAGCCTAGCCTACGAGCAGTACTTC.

About this clonotype itself: At one of its ends the junction is not consistent with the germline gene, which may arise from a read error. The rearrangement uses TRBV29-1 and TRBJ2-7, with D possibly TRBD2 on 6 matching bases. In germline, CDR1 is SQVTM, CDR2 ANQGSEA. The CDR3 spans 13 residues. The CDR3 DNA reads as TGCAGCGTTGAAGTTCGGACGGACTACAAGCAGTACTTC. Translating gives CSVEVRTDYKQYF.

On this clonotype itself: An end of the junction does not agree with germline; a read error may underlie this. J is TRBJ2-1 and V is TRBV24-1; the D gene is possibly TRBD2 (6 bases). Germline CDR1 KGHDR, CDR2 SFDVKD. The CDR3 totals 14 residues. This chain's CDR3 is CAPSDLPGGSEQFF. Here the CDR3 DNA reads TGTGCCCCCAGTGATTTGCCCGGGGGATCTGAGCAGTTCTTC.

This clonotype was counted only a few times. V is TRBV27 and J is TRBJ2-1; 9 nucleotides line up with TRBD2. Trimming removed 5 bases from V and 5 bases from J; junction bases left unmatched: 13. This CDR3 comprises 17 residues. The germline CDR1 and CDR2 sequences are MNHEY and SMNVEV (reference sequence). Here the CDR3 reads CASSKVGVAGVNNEQFF. The CDR3 nucleotides read TGTGCCAGCAGTAAAGTCGGGGTAGCGGGGGTGAACAATGAGCAGTTCTTC.

This clonotype was counted at least ten times. The chain has TRBV5-6 and TRBJ2-7, with 9 bases lining up with TRBD1. In germline, CDR1 is SGHDT, CDR2 YYEEEE. There are 15 residues in the CDR3. Losses at the gene ends were 5 bases for V and 2 bases for J; bases not matched to a gene: 8. CDR3 coding DNA: TGTGCCAGCAGTCTAGCCGGGACAGGGACCTACGAGCAGTACTTC. Its translation: CASSLAGTGTYEQYF.

This clonotype has only one observation. The CDR3, as DNA: TGCAGTGCTAGAGATCTGGAACAGGGGGTCACTGAAGCTTTCTTT. This encodes CSARDLEQGVTEAFF. V is TRBV20-1 and J is TRBJ1-1; 8 bases map to TRBD1. Germline values: CDR1 DFQATT, CDR2 SNEGSKA (reference sequence). The ends lost 0 bases at V and 4 bases at J; junction bases unmatched: 7. The CDR3 has 15 residues.

This clonotype was picked up many times. The V gene is TRBV6-5, the J gene TRBJ2-5; D unresolved. Germline lookup yields CDR1 MNHEY and CDR2 SVGAGI. V was pared by 0 bases and J by 5 bases, with 16 bases between. The CDR3 spans 16 residues. CDR3 loop: CASSYSWGNPGETQYF. The CDR3 region has the DNA TGTGCCAGCAGTTACTCGTGGGGTAACCCGGGTGAGACCCAGTACTTC.

This clonotype was seen just once. V is TRBV11-2 and J is TRBJ1-1, with 8 bases lining up with TRBD1. The CDR3 is made up of 14 amino acids. Germline lookup yields CDR1 SGHAT and CDR2 FQNNGV. V lost 5 bases and J lost 5; bases outside the gene matches: 7. The chain's CDR3 is CASSPHRGRTEAFF. Here the CDR3 DNA reads TGTGCCAGCAGCCCTCACAGGGGGAGGACTGAAGCTTTCTTT.

The sample holds a few counts of this clonotype. V and J are TRBV20-1 and TRBJ2-7, with D maybe TRBD2 (5 bases). V was cut by 0 bases and J by 7 bases, with 19 bases left in between. Germline values: CDR1 DFQATT, CDR2 SNEGSKA (reference sequence). The CDR3 length is 15 residues. The DNA of the CDR3 is TGCAGTGCTAGAGATGGAGGAGACCCGATAGATGAGCAGTACTTC. Translating gives CSARDGGDPIDEQYF.

A few counts support this clonotype. The gene calls are TRBV20-1 and TRBJ2-3; TRBD2 is a possible D gene (6 bases). V lost 5 bases to trimming and J lost 6 bases, with 24 bases between them. This CDR3 has 16 amino acids. From germline, CDR1 is DFQATT and CDR2 SNEGSKA (reference sequence). CDR3 sequence reads: CSAEQTGLWEVDTQYF. CDR3 DNA sequence: TGCAGTGCTGAACAGACCGGACTGTGGGAGGTCGATACGCAGTATTTT.

In this sample, this clonotype turned up many times. The chain employs TRBV7-2 and TRBJ2-6; D call uncertain. Trimming took 5 bases from V and 2 from J, leaving 22 bases between them. The germline CDR1 and CDR2 sequences are SGHTA and FQGNSA. This CDR3 has 19 residues. The CDR3 region has the DNA TGTGCCAGCAGCCTCCCGGTGGCGTACCTAAACGCTGGGGCCAACGTCCTGACTTTC. Translating it yields CASSLPVAYLNAGANVLTF.

Points on this clonotype: A much larger clone differs from this one at a single base, so this may be a read error. CDR3 bases: TGTGCCAGCAGCTGGGGGACAAGCCCAGATACGCAGTATTTT. Translated, it gives CASSWGTSPDTQYF. This chain connects TRBV5-6 to TRBJ2-3; D perhaps matches TRBD1 (6 bases). V lost 3 bases and J 4 bases, leaving 12 bases between the germline ends. The CDR3 is 14 amino acids. Per germline, CDR1 SGHDT and CDR2 YYEEEE.

Regarding this clonotype: The junction differs from germline at one of its ends, possibly a read error. The chain recombines TRBV11-2 with TRBJ2-1, with D perhaps matching TRBD1 or TRBD2 (6 bases each). The germline CDR1 and CDR2 sequences are SGHAT and FQNNGV. The CDR3 totals 15 residues. CDR3 nucleotide sequence: TGTGCCAGCAGCCGACCGGGACCGGGGGACAATGAGCAGTCCTTC. Protein product: CASSRPGPGDNEQSF.

The gene calls are TRBV19 and TRBJ2-1; D gene uncertain. The CDR3 is 15 residues long. Germline V gene sequence: CDR1 LNHDA, CDR2 SQIVND (reference sequence). V was pared by 3 bases and J by 0 bases, with 9 bases between. CDR3 sequence: CASSMRPASYNEQFF. For the CDR3, the DNA is TGTGCCAGTAGTATGCGCCCGGCCTCCTACAATGAGCAGTTCTTC.

As for this clonotype: Since a much larger clone is just one base distant, this may be a read error. J is TRBJ1-3 and V is TRBV6-5; D gene uncertain. This CDR3 contains 13 residues. V lost 10 bases to trimming and J lost 0 bases, with 10 bases between them. Germline values: CDR1 MNHEY, CDR2 SVGAGI. The CDR3 spells CANRNRSGNTIYF. DNA of the CDR3: TGTGCCAACCGAAACCGCTCTGGAAACACCATATATTTT.

The rearrangement joins TRBV20-1 to TRBJ2-1; D may match TRBD1 or TRBD2 (5 bases each). The V end was cut by 3 bases, the J end by 4 bases, with 13 bases between. The CDR3 extends over 14 amino acids. CDR1 is DFQATT, CDR2 SNEGSKA, per germline (reference sequence). This CDR3 is CSASSGTPYNEQFF. CDR3 coding DNA: TGCAGTGCTAGCTCCGGGACCCCTTACAATGAGCAGTTCTTC.

Details on this clonotype: Being one base from a much bigger clone, this may be a read error. This chain connects TRBV7-2 to TRBJ1-3, with D possibly being TRBD1 (6 bases). Germline assignment: CDR1 SGHTA and CDR2 FQGNSA. V shed 4 bases and J shed 1 base, with 14 bases lying between them. This CDR3 is 16 amino acids long. The CDR3 region is CASSSKGVVSGNTIYF. CDR3 in DNA: TGTGCCAGCAGCTCAAAGGGGGTGGTGTCTGGAAACACCATATATTTT.

Comments on this clonotype: A much larger clonotype is one base distant, so this may be a read error. The rearrangement links TRBV6-5 to TRBJ2-3; 8 bases are shared with TRBD1. CDR1 MNHEY and CDR2 SVGAGI come from the germline V gene. This CDR3 has 12 residues. The CDR3 nucleotides read TGTGCCAGCAGGACAGGGGATTCTACGCGGTATTTT. As protein: CASRTGDSTRYF.